The 30 T cell receptor beta chains reported below all come from one sample, sequenced in a study of T cell responses to AZD1222 COVID-19 vaccine. Assay: immunoSEQ multiplex PCR; the TCRdb copy retains only in-frame clones and omits some. The repertoire holds 150,000 to 200,000 clones, about nine tenths seen once, with about 3% in the top ten. Sample: peripheral blood, taken on day 0 of AZD1222 vaccination. The receptors here all came from an adult in good health.

Details on this clone: Other DNA sequences from this sample encode an identical CDR3 as well. The CDR3 loop is CASSYTMNTEAFF. The CDR3 region has the DNA TGTGCCAGCAGCTATACTATGAACACTGAAGCTTTCTTT. The rearrangement joins TRBV7-2 to TRBJ1-1; no reliable D call. The CDR3 extends over 13 amino acids. Looked up from germline, CDR1 is SGHTA and CDR2 is FQGNSA. V gave up 4 bases and J gave up 0 bases, with 6 bases separating them.

This clone was seen only once. The chain couples TRBV6-4 to TRBJ2-2; TRBD1 is a possible D gene (5 bases). From germline, CDR1 is MRHNA and CDR2 SNTAGT. V was pared by 11 bases and J by 5 bases, with 12 bases between. The CDR3 extends over 12 amino acids. CDR3 nucleotides: TGTGCCGGGCCACAGGTAACCGGGGAGCTGTTTTTT. Translating it yields CAGPQVTGELFF.

This clone was picked up a small number of times. V gene TRBV19 combines with J gene TRBJ1-4; D gene uncertain. The CDR3 extends over 15 amino acids. Per germline, CDR1 LNHDA and CDR2 SQIVND (reference sequence). V was shortened by 4 bases and J by 0 bases, with 9 bases between the two germline ends. The CDR3 loop reads CASSKGTTTNEKLFF. As DNA, the CDR3 is TGTGCCAGTAGTAAGGGCACTACAACTAATGAAAAACTGTTTTTT.

V and J are TRBV7-2 and TRBJ2-7, with 9 bases matching TRBD1. The germline CDR1 and CDR2 sequences are SGHTA and FQGNSA. Unmatched junction bases numbered 4, after V lost 0 bases and J lost 4 bases. The CDR3 loop spans 15 amino acids. The CDR3: CASSLAAGTGYEQYF. The CDR3 DNA sequence: TGTGCCAGCAGCTTAGCGGCCGGGACAGGGTACGAGCAGTACTTC.

The V call is TRBV2, the J call TRBJ2-7; D gene ambiguous. The ends were cut back, 3 bases at V and 7 bases at J, with 4 bases in the middle. The CDR3 loop spans 10 amino acids. Germline V gene lookup returns CDR1 SNHLY and CDR2 FYNNEI. CDR3 amino acids: CASSDEEQYF. In nucleotides, the CDR3 is TGTGCCAGCAGTGATGAAGAGCAGTACTTC.

The J gene is TRBJ2-7, the V gene TRBV5-1; TRBD1 aligns across 9 bases. Trimming took 2 bases from V and 2 from J; bases not matched to a gene: 5. Germline CDR1 and CDR2: SGHRS and YFSETQ. This CDR3 has 15 residues. The CDR3: CASSLGTGRAYEQYF. The CDR3 nucleotides are TGCGCCAGCAGCTTAGGGACAGGGAGGGCCTACGAGCAGTACTTC.

The table lists this clone with a few counts. The rearrangement links TRBV13 to TRBJ2-2; D is unresolved. The CDR3 extends over 21 amino acids. Germline V CDR1 and CDR2: PRHDT, FYEKMQ (reference sequence). V dropped 4 bases and J dropped 3 bases, with 30 bases sitting between them. This CDR3 is CASSSELELTPLPSHTGELFF. The CDR3, as DNA: TGTGCCAGCAGCTCCGAACTCGAGTTAACCCCACTCCCCTCACACACCGGGGAGCTGTTTTTT.

This chain links TRBV10-3 with TRBJ2-3; D is perhaps TRBD2 (5 bases). With 4 bases removed from V and 0 bases from J, the gap between germline ends came to 11 bases. This CDR3 has 15 residues. Germline loops: CDR1 ENHRY, CDR2 SYGVKD. The CDR3 protein is CAISGSGASTDTQYF. The CDR3 coding sequence is TGTGCCATCAGTGGAAGCGGTGCTAGCACAGATACGCAGTATTTT.

The CDR3 DNA is TGCGCCAGCAGCCAAGCCTATGGTTTTACAGGCCCTGAAGCTTTCTTT. Encoded protein: CASSQAYGFTGPEAFF. V is TRBV4-1 and J is TRBJ1-1; weak D call: TRBD1 (5 bases). V lost 1 base, J lost 6 bases, and 18 bases lay in between. The CDR3 covers 16 residues. CDR1 and CDR2 (germline): MGHRA, YSYEKL.

The chain carries TRBV30 and TRBJ1-5; 8 bases match TRBD1. CDR3 length equals 15 residues. The germline V gene has CDR1 GTSNPN and CDR2 SVGIG (reference sequence). V shed 5 bases, J shed 4 bases, and the junction held 10 bases outside the gene matches. The CDR3: CAWGPGQGTNQPQHF. CDR3 coding DNA: TGTGCCTGGGGGCCCGGACAGGGAACTAATCAGCCCCAGCATTTT.

This sequence joins TRBV7-2 and TRBJ1-2; TRBD1 might be the D (5 bases). The CDR3 is 14 residues long. Germline V gene lookup returns CDR1 SGHTA and CDR2 FQGNSA. Trimming left V 4 bases short and J 0 bases short, with 9 bases between. This chain's CDR3 is CASSSGIPNYGYTF. The CDR3 nucleotides read TGTGCCAGCAGCTCAGGGATTCCTAACTATGGCTACACCTTC.

The chain is built from TRBV28 and TRBJ2-5; 10 nucleotides match TRBD2. V lost 4 bases to trimming and J lost 2 bases; unmatched junction nucleotides: 28. Looked up from germline, CDR1 is MDHEN and CDR2 is SYDVKM. The CDR3 is made up of 23 amino acids. CDR3 region: CASSSLWEQGGIAGGSNQETQYF. The CDR3 DNA reads TGTGCCAGCAGTTCCTTGTGGGAACAGGGAGGAATAGCGGGGGGATCCAATCAAGAGACCCAGTACTTC.

Written as DNA, the CDR3 is TGTGCCAGCAGTTTGGCAGCGAGCTCCTACGAGCAGTACTTC. Its protein product is CASSLAASSYEQYF. This rearrangement joins TRBV27 to TRBJ2-7, with D unclear. Trimming left V 3 bases short and J 0 bases short, with 9 bases between. Germline V gene sequence: CDR1 MNHEY, CDR2 SMNVEV (reference sequence). This CDR3 has 14 residues.

This clone was observed once. V and J are TRBV7-2 and TRBJ1-4; weak D call: TRBD1 (6 bases). This CDR3 region has 14 residues. The V gene's germline CDR1 is SGHTA and CDR2 FQGNSA. V was cut by 0 bases and J by 8 bases, with 10 bases left in between. The CDR3 protein is CASSLAGRGEKLFF. DNA for the CDR3: TGTGCCAGCAGCTTAGCGGGAAGGGGGGAAAAACTGTTTTTT.

The rearrangement links TRBV7-9 to TRBJ2-7; TRBD1 is a possible D gene (6 bases). CDR3 length: 13 residues. Trimming cost V 3 bases and J 5 bases, with 11 bases left between them. From germline, CDR1 is SEHNR and CDR2 FQNEAQ (reference sequence). CDR3 sequence reads: CASSLGHGNEQYF. The CDR3, as DNA: TGTGCCAGCAGCTTGGGACACGGGAACGAGCAGTACTTC.

The V gene is TRBV5-1, the J gene TRBJ1-2; D remains ambiguous. This CDR3 has 15 residues. Trimming took 1 base from V and 3 from J, leaving 13 bases between them. Per the germline V gene, CDR1 is SGHRS and CDR2 is YFSETQ. The CDR3, as DNA: TGCGCCAGCAGCTTGATGAGGGTTGGAGACTATGGCTACACCTTC. Translation: CASSLMRVGDYGYTF.

This clone is a singleton in its sample. V is TRBV29-1 and J is TRBJ1-1; no reliable D call. Per the germline V gene, CDR1 is SQVTM and CDR2 is ANQGSEA. Trimming removed 0 bases at V and 4 bases at J, with 6 bases between. The CDR3 is 12 amino acids. The CDR3 bases are TGCAGCGTTGAAGATCGGTCCACTGAAGCTTTCTTT. This gives the protein CSVEDRSTEAFF.

The V and J genes are TRBV9 and TRBJ1-1; D is perhaps TRBD1 (5 bases). This CDR3 comprises 12 residues. From germline, CDR1 is SGDLS and CDR2 YYNGEE. Trimming took off 4 bases at V and 4 bases at J, with 8 bases between the two ends. The CDR3 sequence: CASSRQFTEAFF. The CDR3 nucleotides read TGTGCCAGCAGCCGACAGTTCACTGAAGCTTTCTTT.

The chain uses TRBV15 and TRBJ1-4; weak D call: TRBD1 (6 bases). Trimming cost V 1 base and J 14 bases, with 14 bases left between them. Germline values: CDR1 LNHNV, CDR2 YYDKDF (reference sequence). The CDR3 covers 13 residues. The chain's CDR3 is CATSRGGEQGLFF. DNA for the CDR3: TGTGCCACCAGCAGAGGGGGGGAACAGGGCCTGTTTTTT.

V usage is TRBV12-3 or TRBV12-4 and J usage is TRBJ1-5; D call uncertain. The V end was cut by 3 bases, the J end by 6 bases, with 9 bases between. CDR3 length: 13 amino acids. The CDR3 sequence is CASSFGLSQPQHF. The DNA of the CDR3 is TGTGCCAGCAGTTTCGGTTTATCTCAGCCCCAGCATTTT.

The J gene is TRBJ2-5, the V gene TRBV3-1 (or the pseudogene TRBV3-2); no firm D call. The CDR3 contains 14 residues. The ends were cut back, 3 bases at V and 5 bases at J, with 13 bases in the middle. Germline CDR1 is LGHDT and CDR2 is YNNKEL (reference sequence). CDR3 nucleotide sequence: TGTGCCAGCAGCCATTATCAAGACGGTGAGACCCAGTACTTC. Translated: CASSHYQDGETQYF.

The V and J genes are TRBV3-1 (or the pseudogene TRBV3-2) and TRBJ1-5, with TRBD1 as a possible D gene (5 bases). This CDR3 has 18 amino acids. Germline V lookup: CDR1 LGHDT, CDR2 YNNKEL (reference sequence). The V end was cut by 4 bases, the J end by 0 bases, with 19 bases between. CDR3 in DNA: TGTGCCAGCAGCCCTCCAGACTGGGGACTTACTAGCAATCAGCCCCAGCATTTT. Its protein is CASSPPDWGLTSNQPQHF.

The table lists this clone with a count of one. The CDR3 here is CASSPRLAGTNTGELFF. DNA for the CDR3: TGTGCCAGCAGCCCTAGACTAGCGGGGACGAACACCGGGGAGCTGTTTTTT. The chain is built from TRBV5-4 and TRBJ2-2; 11 bases align to TRBD2. Germline-derived CDR1 and CDR2 are SGHNT and YYREEE (reference sequence). V dropped 4 bases and J dropped 0; count of bases not matched to a gene: 5. The CDR3 is 17 residues long.

The genes are TRBV4-1 and TRBJ2-3; D is perhaps TRBD2 (6 bases). V lost 1 base to trimming and J lost 4 bases, with 6 bases between them. The CDR3 runs to 13 residues. From germline, CDR1 is MGHRA and CDR2 YSYEKL. The CDR3 protein is CASSQAGADTQYF. CDR3 sequence (DNA): TGCGCCAGCAGCCAAGCGGGAGCAGATACGCAGTATTTT.

J is TRBJ2-3 and V is TRBV20-1; D remains ambiguous. Germline values: CDR1 DFQATT, CDR2 SNEGSKA (reference sequence). The CDR3 is 13 residues long. V lost 6 bases and J 4 bases, leaving 14 bases between the germline ends. CDR3 loop: CSASASLPDTQYF. In DNA, the CDR3 is TGCAGTGCCAGTGCTAGTCTCCCAGATACGCAGTATTTT.

The chain couples TRBV2 to TRBJ1-2, with D possibly being TRBD1 (5 bases). V was trimmed by 7 bases and J by 8 bases, leaving 23 bases between them. The germline V gene encodes CDR1 SNHLY and CDR2 FYNNEI. CDR3 length: 15 amino acids. The CDR3 here is CASTYDGALGDGYTF. The CDR3 DNA reads as TGTGCCAGCACTTACGACGGGGCGCTGGGTGACGGCTACACCTTC. The full variable domain, with the rest looked up from reference TRBV2 and TRBJ1-2, is EPEVTQTPSHQVTQMGQEVILRCVPISNHLYFYWYRQILGQKVEFLVSFYNNEISEKSEIFDDQFSVERPDGSNFTLKIRSTKLEDSAMYFCASTYDGALGDGYTFGSGTRLTVV.

The chain links TRBV9 to TRBJ1-3; unclear D gene. The CDR3 covers 16 residues. The germline CDR1 and CDR2 sequences are SGDLS and YYNGEE. The V end lost 0 bases, the J end lost 2 bases, and 12 bases lay between the germline ends. CDR3 bases: TGTGCCAGCAGCGTAGAGACCCTGAGAACTGGAAACACCATATATTTT. Protein: CASSVETLRTGNTIYF.

The table lists this clone with a count of one. J is TRBJ1-6 and V is TRBV11-2; 7 bases fit TRBD1. The CDR3 totals 14 residues. Germline values: CDR1 SGHAT, CDR2 FQNNGV. J gave up 6 bases and V 2 bases, and 1 base lay outside the gene matches. The CDR3 sequence: CASSLRQGNSPLHF. CDR3 nucleotide sequence: TGTGCCAGCAGCTTAAGACAGGGTAATTCACCCCTCCACTTT.

J is TRBJ2-1 and V is TRBV4-3; possibly TRBD1 for D (6 bases). The CDR3 is 16 residues long. V lost 1 base and J lost 1, with 11 bases in between. CDR1 LGHNA and CDR2 YSLEER come from the germline V gene. Here the CDR3 DNA reads TGCGCCAGCAGCCAAGGGGTACAGGGTTCCTACAATGAGCAGTTCTTC. Translating gives CASSQGVQGSYNEQFF.

The gene calls are TRBV7-2 and TRBJ1-2, with D possibly TRBD1 on 6 matching bases. Trimming cost V 2 bases and J 6 bases, with 13 bases left between them. Germline-derived CDR1 and CDR2 are SGHTA and FQGNSA. This CDR3 contains 14 residues. The CDR3 DNA follows: TGTGCCAGCAGCTTATTACGGGGGGCGGATGGCTACACCTTC. Its translation: CASSLLRGADGYTF.